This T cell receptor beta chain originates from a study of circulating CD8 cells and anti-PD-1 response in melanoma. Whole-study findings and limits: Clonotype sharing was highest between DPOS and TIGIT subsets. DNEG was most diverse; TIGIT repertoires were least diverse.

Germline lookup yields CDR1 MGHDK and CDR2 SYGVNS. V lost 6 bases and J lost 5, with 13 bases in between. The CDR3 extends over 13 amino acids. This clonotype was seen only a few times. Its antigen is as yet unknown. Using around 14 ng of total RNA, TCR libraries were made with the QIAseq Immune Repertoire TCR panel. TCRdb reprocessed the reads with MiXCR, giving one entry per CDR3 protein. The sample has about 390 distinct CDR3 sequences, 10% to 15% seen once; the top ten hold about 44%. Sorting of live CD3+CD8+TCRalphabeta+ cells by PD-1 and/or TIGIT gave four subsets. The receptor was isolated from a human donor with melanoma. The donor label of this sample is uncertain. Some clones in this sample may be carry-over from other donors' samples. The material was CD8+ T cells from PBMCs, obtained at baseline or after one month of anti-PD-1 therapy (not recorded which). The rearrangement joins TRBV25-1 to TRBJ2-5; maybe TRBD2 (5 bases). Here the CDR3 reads CASRAARKETQYF. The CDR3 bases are TGTGCCAGCAGAGCGGCACGGAAGGAGACCCAGTACTTC.